Sequencing of this TCR beta chain was carried out in a study of neurological immune-mediated disorders. Findings of the study overall: HTLV-1-associated myelopathy led in TCR clonal expansion, while multiple sclerosis ranked lowest, below healthy controls.

Synthesis of cDNA was performed by 5'RACE using 10-nucleotide random UMIs. TCRdb independently ran MiXCR on the 5' RACE reads; one entry per CDR3 protein. The data contain about 31,000 distinct CDR3 sequences, approximately 4.1% of them singletons. This clonotype has at least ten counts. Antigen unknown. Per germline, CDR1 SQVTM and CDR2 ANQGSEA. The CDR3 runs to 15 residues. The sequenced sample was CD4+ T cells from blood. The V and J genes are TRBV29-1 and TRBJ2-5; 9 nucleotides align to TRBD2. This TCR came from a woman aged 35 to 49 in good health. The CDR3 here is CSVEGGSGSRETQYF. In nucleotides, the CDR3 is TGCAGTGTCGAGGGGGGTAGCGGGAGTCGAGAGACCCAGTACTTC.